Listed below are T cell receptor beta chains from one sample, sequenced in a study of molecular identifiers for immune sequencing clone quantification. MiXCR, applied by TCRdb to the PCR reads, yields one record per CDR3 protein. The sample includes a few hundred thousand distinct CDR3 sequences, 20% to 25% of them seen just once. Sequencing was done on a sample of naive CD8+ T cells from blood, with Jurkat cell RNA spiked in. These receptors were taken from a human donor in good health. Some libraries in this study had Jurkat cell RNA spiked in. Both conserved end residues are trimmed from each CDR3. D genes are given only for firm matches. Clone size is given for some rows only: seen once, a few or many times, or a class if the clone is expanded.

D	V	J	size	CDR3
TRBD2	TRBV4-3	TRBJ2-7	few	ASSQELAGTSYEQY
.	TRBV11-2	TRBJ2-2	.	ASSLDLYRPGELF
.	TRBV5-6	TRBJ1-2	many	ASSLDGAGTHGYT
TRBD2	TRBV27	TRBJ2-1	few	ASSSVTSSGVEQF
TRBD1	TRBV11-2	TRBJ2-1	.	ASSLTDRGYNEQF
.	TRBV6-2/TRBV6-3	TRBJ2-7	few	ASSYSWGQQGRLSYEQY
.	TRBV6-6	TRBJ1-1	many	ASSYVYLSTEAF
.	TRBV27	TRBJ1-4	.	ASRARMAEKLF
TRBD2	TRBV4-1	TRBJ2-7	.	ASGQGPSGFSRQY
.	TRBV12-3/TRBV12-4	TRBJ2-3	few	ASSRGAGDTQY
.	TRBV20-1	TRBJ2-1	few	SARVGAYYNEQL
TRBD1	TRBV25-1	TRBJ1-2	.	ASSSLGDSFYGYT
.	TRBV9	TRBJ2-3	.	ASSEGLQMGAQY
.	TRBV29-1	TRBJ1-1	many	SVEFSHALYTEAF
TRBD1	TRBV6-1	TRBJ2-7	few	ASTLRGQGYEQY